This T cell receptor beta chain was captured by sequencing in a study of cytomegalovirus exposure and HLA in healthy donors. General observations from the study: Excluded were some V segments that proved indistinguishable, including TRBV6-2 and TRBV6-3. Associated with cytomegalovirus, according to the listing, were around 170 TCR beta chains. Researchers had no immune exposure information except CMV serostatus available.

This CDR3 spans 14 amino acids. The germline V gene has CDR1 LNHDA and CDR2 SQIVND (reference sequence). The V gene lost 5 bases and the J gene lost 10 bases, with 17 bases spanning the gap. Comment on this clone: Its antigen is currently unknown.

Primers: 60 Vbeta forward and 13 Jbeta reverse. Per the original methods: Later, an analysis found 65 million to 85 million unique TCR beta chains, and some 10 million of these were shared. Method: immunoSEQ multiplex PCR; TCRdb's copy keeps in-frame clones and lacks some. That table furnishes V, J and clone size, whereas the DNA furnished D and trimming. The specimen's table records fewer than 200,000 clones. The chain recombines TRBV19 with TRBJ2-2, with a weak D call TRBD1 (6 bases). Sequenced material: PBMCs. The sequence derives from a man aged 25-40 years in good health and CMV-seronegative. The CDR3: CASSPWTAPKELFF. The CDR3 bases are TGTGCCAGTAGTCCATGGACAGCACCCAAGGAGCTGTTTTTT.